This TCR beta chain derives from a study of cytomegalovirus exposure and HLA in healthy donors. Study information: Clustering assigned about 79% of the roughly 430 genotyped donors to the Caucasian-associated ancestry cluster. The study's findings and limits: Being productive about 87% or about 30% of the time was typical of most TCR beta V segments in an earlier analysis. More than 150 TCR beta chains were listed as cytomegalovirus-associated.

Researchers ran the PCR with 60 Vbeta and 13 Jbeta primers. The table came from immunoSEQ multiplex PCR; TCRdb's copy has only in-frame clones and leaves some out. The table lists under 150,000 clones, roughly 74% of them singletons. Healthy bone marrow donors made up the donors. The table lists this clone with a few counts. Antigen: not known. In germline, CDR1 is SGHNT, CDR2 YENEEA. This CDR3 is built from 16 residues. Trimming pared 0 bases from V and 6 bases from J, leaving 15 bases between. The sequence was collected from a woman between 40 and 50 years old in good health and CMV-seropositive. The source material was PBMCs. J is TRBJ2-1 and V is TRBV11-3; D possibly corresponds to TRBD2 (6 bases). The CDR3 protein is CASSLDGGGLRNEQFF. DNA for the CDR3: TGTGCCAGCAGCTTAGATGGAGGAGGGCTACGCAATGAGCAGTTCTTC. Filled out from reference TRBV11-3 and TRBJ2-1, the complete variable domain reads EAGVVQSPRYKIIEKKQPVAFWCNPISGHNTLYWYLQNLGQGPELLIRYENEEAVDDSQLPKDRFSAERLKGVDSTLKIQPAELGDSAVYLCASSLDGGGLRNEQFFGPGTRLTVL.